The 24 T cell receptor beta chains below all came from one sample that was sequenced in a study of post-analysis software for immune sequencing data. Overall study results and limits: About five TRBV segments occurring more often in patients than controls included TRBV5-6, TRBV5-1 and TRBV20-1.

Unique molecular identifiers were present in the TCR beta cDNA libraries. TCRdb called the PCR reads again in MiXCR, with one record for every CDR3 protein. The table records more than 450,000 distinct CDR3 sequences, 44% of them present only once. For these receptors, no antigen is known. Sequencing was done on a sample of blood. All receptors come from a girl aged 5-17 years with multiple sclerosis.

CDR3 coding DNA: TGCGCCAGCAGCTTGCCGGCGGGATCAGAAAACATTCAGTACTTC. This gives the protein CASSLPAGSENIQYF. The V call is TRBV5-1, the J call TRBJ2-4; D may be TRBD2 (6 bases). V was pared by 1 base and J by 5 bases, with 13 bases between. CDR1 and CDR2 from the germline V gene are SGHRS and YFSETQ. This CDR3 has 15 residues.

This clonotype was counted ten times or more. The chain carries TRBV29-1 and TRBJ2-1; D might be TRBD2 (5 bases). Germline CDR1 reads SQVTM; CDR2 reads ANQGSEA. Trimming left V 1 base short and J 3 bases short, with 7 bases between. This CDR3 is built from 13 residues. The CDR3 protein is CSVEGSGYNEQFF. In nucleotides, the CDR3 is TGCAGCGTTGAAGGAAGCGGCTACAATGAGCAGTTCTTC.

The V and J genes are TRBV5-1 and TRBJ2-1; 7 bases are a match to TRBD2. The CDR3 spans 15 residues. V was clipped by 7 bases and J by 4 bases; unmatched bases: 11. The germline gives CDR1 SGHRS, CDR2 YFSETQ. The CDR3 region has the DNA TGCGCCAGCGGCCAACAGGCTAGCGGATACAATGAGCAGTTCTTC. It codes for CASGQQASGYNEQFF.

The genes are TRBV29-1 and TRBJ2-1; 16 bases align to TRBD2. The CDR3 extends over 15 amino acids. Per germline, CDR1 SQVTM and CDR2 ANQGSEA. Trimming removed 7 bases from V and 8 bases from J; junction bases left unmatched: 8. The CDR3 sequence: CSASGGLAGGHEQFF. The CDR3 coding sequence is TGCAGCGCCTCCGGGGGACTAGCGGGGGGGCATGAGCAGTTCTTC.

The J gene is TRBJ2-7, the V gene TRBV12-3 or TRBV12-4; tentatively, D is TRBD2 (5 bases). With 5 bases removed from V and 3 bases from J, the gap between germline ends came to 11 bases. The CDR3 runs 13 residues. The CDR3: CASSTGIGYEQYF. The CDR3 DNA reads as TGTGCCAGCAGTACCGGGATAGGCTACGAGCAGTACTTC.

This chain connects TRBV12-3 or TRBV12-4 to TRBJ2-1; perhaps TRBD1 as D (6 bases). The CDR3 is made up of 11 amino acids. Between the trimmed V and J ends, which lost 5 bases and 9 bases, there was a span of 8 bases. The CDR3 sequence is CASSDRPEQFF. Written as DNA, the CDR3 is TGTGCCAGCAGTGACAGGCCTGAGCAGTTCTTC.

The rearrangement uses TRBV20-1 and TRBJ1-4; D may be TRBD1 (6 bases). Germline values: CDR1 DFQATT, CDR2 SNEGSKA (reference sequence). The CDR3 is made up of 16 amino acids. V lost 0 bases and J lost 2, with 13 bases in between. CDR3 DNA sequence: TGCAGTGCTAGAGAGGGGGCGGCTTCGACTAATGAAAAACTGTTTTTT. Its protein is CSAREGAASTNEKLFF.

This sequence joins TRBV6-6 and TRBJ1-4; unclear D gene. Germline CDR1 reads MNHNY; CDR2 reads SVGAGI (reference sequence). Trimming removed 4 bases at V and 0 bases at J, with 12 bases between. The CDR3 is 16 amino acids. The CDR3 loop reads CASSSRQVATNEKLFF. For the CDR3, the DNA is TGTGCCAGCAGTTCCAGGCAGGTGGCAACTAATGAAAAACTGTTTTTT.

This chain joins TRBV20-1 and TRBJ2-5, with 7 bases matching TRBD2. V shed 4 bases and J 4 bases; nucleotides not matched to a gene: 6. Germline CDR1 and CDR2: DFQATT and SNEGSKA (reference sequence). This CDR3 comprises 13 residues. CDR3 loop: CSANQRGRETQYF. CDR3 nucleotide sequence: TGCAGTGCTAACCAGCGGGGCCGAGAGACCCAGTACTTC.

This clonotype has only a few counts. The chain couples TRBV7-9 to TRBJ1-1, with D uncertain. Per the germline V gene, CDR1 is SEHNR and CDR2 is FQNEAQ (reference sequence). The V gene lost 1 base and the J gene lost 6 bases, with 9 bases spanning the gap. CDR3 length: 13 amino acids. The CDR3 loop is CASSLVGRPEAFF. The CDR3, as DNA: TGTGCCAGCAGCTTAGTCGGCAGACCTGAAGCTTTCTTT.

The V and J genes are TRBV7-8 and TRBJ2-1; D possibly corresponds to TRBD1 (7 bases). CDR3 size: 17 residues. Between the trimmed V and J ends, which lost 5 bases and 0 bases, there was a span of 17 bases. Germline assignment: CDR1 SGHVS and CDR2 FQNEAQ. CDR3 sequence: CASSRKGGQTSYNEQFF. The CDR3 nucleotides read TGTGCCAGCAGCCGAAAGGGGGGACAGACCTCCTACAATGAGCAGTTCTTC.

Concerning this clonotype: The junction departs from the called germline gene at one end, perhaps through a read error. The V and J genes are TRBV12-3 or TRBV12-4 and TRBJ2-5, with D possibly being TRBD2 (5 bases). The CDR3 consists of 17 residues. The CDR3 sequence is CACSFLRVSGIRETQYF. The DNA of the CDR3 is TGTGCCTGCAGTTTCTTGAGGGTTTCAGGAATTCGGGAGACCCAGTACTTC.

The chain is built from TRBV20-1 and TRBJ2-7; 12 bases agree with TRBD1. Germline assignment: CDR1 DFQATT and CDR2 SNEGSKA (reference sequence). This CDR3 comprises 12 residues. Trimming cost V 7 bases and J 4 bases; bases outside gene matches: 2. The CDR3 DNA reads TGCAGTGGGGGACAGGGGGCTTACGAGCAGTACTTC. This codes for CSGGQGAYEQYF.

The chain uses TRBV5-1 and TRBJ1-5, with D maybe TRBD1 (6 bases). Looked up from germline, CDR1 is SGHRS and CDR2 is YFSETQ. The CDR3 spans 14 residues. V was shortened by 4 bases and J by 9 bases, with 17 bases between the two germline ends. The CDR3 DNA follows: TGCGCCAGCAGCCCGGACAGCGCCGGGGGGCCCCAGCATTTT. Translated: CASSPDSAGGPQHF.

CDR3 DNA: TGCGCCAGCAGTATGGAGGTGGGGTCCTACGAGCAGTACTTC. It translates to CASSMEVGSYEQYF. The chain carries TRBV5-1 and TRBJ2-5, with D maybe TRBD2 (5 bases). The J call is in doubt because the DNA end fits TRBJ2-7 better. Per the germline V gene, CDR1 is SGHRS and CDR2 is YFSETQ. The CDR3 contains 14 residues.

The chain recombines TRBV12-3 or TRBV12-4 with TRBJ1-2; possible D gene TRBD1, 6 bases. Deletions cut 9 bases from V and 4 bases from J, with 12 bases between. The CDR3 consists of 12 residues. The DNA of the CDR3 is TGTGCCAGTTGGACAGACCTCTATGGCTACACCTTC. This gives the protein CASWTDLYGYTF.

This clonotype was observed a handful of times. The CDR3 region has the DNA TGCAGCGTTAAAGGAGGGGAGGGCCTTTCGGGTGAGCAGTACTTC. Its translation is CSVKGGEGLSGEQYF. V is TRBV29-1 and J is TRBJ2-7; 7 bases fit TRBD2. The CDR3 has 15 amino acids. Germline V lookup: CDR1 SQVTM, CDR2 ANQGSEA. With 5 bases clipped from V and 7 bases from J, the junction kept 17 bases outside the gene matches.

This clonotype has a handful of counts. At one of its ends the junction is not consistent with the germline gene, which may arise from a read error. The chain links TRBV5-1 to TRBJ1-1, with a possible D match to TRBD1 (6 bases). The CDR3 has 13 amino acids. Germline V gene lookup returns CDR1 SGHRS and CDR2 YFSETQ. CDR3 nucleotides: TGTGCCAGCAGCTCCAGGGGGAACACTGAAGCTTTCTTT. This encodes CASSSRGNTEAFF.

The rearrangement joins TRBV7-3 to TRBJ1-1; D remains unclear. The germline V gene has CDR1 SGHTA and CDR2 FQGTGA. V lost 8 bases to trimming and J lost 3 bases, with 13 bases between them. The CDR3 loop spans 13 amino acids. The CDR3 loop is CASGLRWDTEAFF. The DNA for the CDR3 is TGTGCCAGCGGCCTGAGATGGGACACTGAAGCTTTCTTT. Combining the CDR3 with reference TRBV7-3 and TRBJ1-1 gives the whole variable domain GAGVSQTPSNKVTEKGKYVELRCDPISGHTALYWYRQSLGQGPEFLIYFQGTGAADDSGLPNDRFFAVRPEGSVSTLKIQRTERGDSAVYLCASGLRWDTEAFFGQGTRLTVV.

The chain recombines TRBV4-1 with TRBJ2-3; 10 nucleotides align to TRBD2. The CDR3 runs 17 residues. The ends lost 3 bases at V and 0 bases at J; junction bases unmatched: 6. The V gene's germline CDR1 is MGHRA and CDR2 YSYEKL. The CDR3 reads CASSQPGLAASTDTQYF. The CDR3 DNA reads as TGCGCCAGCAGCCAGCCTGGACTAGCGGCTAGCACAGATACGCAGTATTTT.

This clonotype was seen just once. The chain is built from TRBV11-2 and TRBJ2-7, with D perhaps matching TRBD2 (6 bases). Per germline, CDR1 SGHAT and CDR2 FQNNGV. V was cut by 2 bases and J by 0 bases, with 11 bases left in between. The CDR3 length is 15 residues. CDR3 in amino acids: CASSLWASDSYEQYF. The CDR3 DNA follows: TGTGCCAGCAGCTTATGGGCTAGCGACTCCTACGAGCAGTACTTC. Full variable domain (missing parts from reference TRBV11-2 and TRBJ2-7): EAGVAQSPRYKIIEKRQSVAFWCNPISGHATLYWYQQILGQGPKLLIQFQNNGVVDDSQLPKDRFSAERLKGVDSTLKIQPAKLEDSAVYLCASSLWASDSYEQYFGPGTRLTVT.

This rearrangement joins TRBV12-3 or TRBV12-4 to TRBJ2-2; no firm D call. Trimming shortened V by 4 bases and J by 7 bases, and 7 bases separated the two germline ends. This CDR3 is 12 amino acids long. CDR3 nucleotides: TGTGCCAGCAGTTGGGCTGTCGGGGAGCTGTTTTTT. It is translated as CASSWAVGELFF.

The chain joins TRBV7-9 to TRBJ2-1; D not resolved. This CDR3 contains 16 residues. V gave up 8 bases and J gave up 8 bases, with 25 bases separating them. Looked up from germline, CDR1 is SEHNR and CDR2 is FQNEAQ (reference sequence). The CDR3 bases are TGTGCCAGCCTCCTCCCTGACTTAACCTTTACCCATGAGCAGTTCTTC. Its protein is CASLLPDLTFTHEQFF.

This clonotype occurred a few times. This chain links TRBV7-9 with TRBJ1-1, with D hard to call. Trimming stripped 3 bases from V and 5 bases from J, with 7 bases between. This CDR3 has 12 residues. The germline gives CDR1 SEHNR, CDR2 FQNEAQ (reference sequence). The CDR3 protein is CASSLRRTEAFF. CDR3 DNA sequence: TGTGCCAGCAGCTTGCGTCGTACTGAAGCTTTCTTT. Supplemented by reference TRBV7-9 and TRBJ1-1, the full variable domain reads DTGVSQNPRHKITKRGQNVTFRCDPISEHNRLYWYRQTLGQGPEFLTYFQNEAQLEKSRLLSDRFSAERPKGSFSTLEIQRTEQGDSAMYLCASSLRRTEAFFGQGTRLTVV.